This is a list of T cell receptor beta chains from one sample in a study of T cells in Graves' hyperthyroidism and ophthalmopathy. TCRdb reprocessed the multiplex PCR reads with MiXCR, giving one entry per CDR3 protein. The data hold a few hundred thousand distinct CDR3 sequences, with around 23% observed a single time. Sequenced material: blood. All receptors derive from a woman between 50 and 59 years old with Graves' hyperthyroidism. Each CDR3 is given with its conserved first and last residue. The order of the fields is CDR3 DNA, CDR3 protein, V gene, J gene, D gene, clone size. The D gene is left open where the match is weak. Clone size is not always given. Where it is, it says once, few, many or a class for expanded clones.

CDR3nt: TGTGCCAGCAGTGCTAGCGGGAGGGACCACAATGAGCAGCTCTTC; CDR3aa: CASSASGRDHNEQLF; v_gene: TRBV6-2/TRBV6-3; j_gene: TRBJ2-1; d_gene: TRBD2; abundance: NA
CDR3nt: TGTGCCAGGACTCGAGAGGAATTACCCTACGAGCAGTACTTC; CDR3aa: CARTREELPYEQYF; v_gene: TRBV7-2; j_gene: TRBJ2-7; d_gene: NA; abundance: NA
CDR3nt: TGTGCCAGCTATTTGGGGGGAGGGACTGAAGCTTTCTTT; CDR3aa: CASYLGGGTEAFF; v_gene: TRBV12-3/TRBV12-4; j_gene: TRBJ1-1; d_gene: NA; abundance: many
CDR3nt: TGTGCCAGCAGCTTAGTAGGAGGGGGGGGGAATGAGCAGTTCTTC; CDR3aa: CASSLVGGGGNEQFF; v_gene: TRBV7-3; j_gene: TRBJ2-1; d_gene: NA; abundance: many
CDR3nt: TGTGCCAGCAACTACGATGCCGGGACAGGGGTCAATCAGCCCCAGCATTTT; CDR3aa: CASNYDAGTGVNQPQHF; v_gene: TRBV6-1; j_gene: TRBJ1-5; d_gene: TRBD1; abundance: many
CDR3nt: TGTGCCAGCAGTCAAGTACGACTAGCGGAAATGTACAATGAGCAGTTCTTC; CDR3aa: CASSQVRLAEMYNEQFF; v_gene: TRBV12-3/TRBV12-4; j_gene: TRBJ2-1; d_gene: TRBD2; abundance: many
CDR3nt: TGTGCCAGCATCAGGACAGGCCTAGGCGAAGCTTTCTTT; CDR3aa: CASIRTGLGEAFF; v_gene: TRBV6-1; j_gene: TRBJ1-1; d_gene: TRBD1; abundance: many
CDR3nt: TGCGCCAGCAGAATAGGAACAGCCAACTATGGCTACACCTTC; CDR3aa: CASRIGTANYGYTF; v_gene: TRBV5-1; j_gene: TRBJ1-2; d_gene: NA; abundance: many
CDR3nt: TGCAGTGCAACGGCCGGGACAGTTAATGAAAAACTGTTTTTT; CDR3aa: CSATAGTVNEKLFF; v_gene: TRBV20-1; j_gene: TRBJ1-4; d_gene: TRBD1; abundance: many
CDR3nt: TGTGCCAGCAGCTTTTCGGCGGGGGCGGGGGATACGCAGTATTTT; CDR3aa: CASSFSAGAGDTQYF; v_gene: TRBV13; j_gene: TRBJ2-3; d_gene: NA; abundance: many
CDR3nt: TGTGCCAGCAGTTTATGGGGGTTACTATCTAACGATGAGCAGTTCTTC; CDR3aa: CASSLWGLLSNDEQFF; v_gene: TRBV28; j_gene: TRBJ2-1; d_gene: NA; abundance: many
CDR3nt: TGTGCCAGCAGTTCCCACAGGGGAACTAACTATGGCTACACCTTC; CDR3aa: CASSSHRGTNYGYTF; v_gene: TRBV28; j_gene: TRBJ1-2; d_gene: TRBD1; abundance: many
CDR3nt: TGTGCCAGCAGCTTAGCCCAGGGATATGGAAACACCATATATTTT; CDR3aa: CASSLAQGYGNTIYF; v_gene: TRBV11-2; j_gene: TRBJ1-3; d_gene: NA; abundance: NA
CDR3nt: TGTGCCAGCAGCTTAGGGGGCCTGGGGCAGTATTTT; CDR3aa: CASSLGGLGQYF; v_gene: TRBV7-3; j_gene: TRBJ2-3; d_gene: NA; abundance: NA
CDR3nt: TGTGCCAGCAGTTTATGTTTCCCTCCCTACGAGCAGTACTTC; CDR3aa: CASSLCFPPYEQYF; v_gene: TRBV28; j_gene: TRBJ2-7; d_gene: NA; abundance: NA
CDR3nt: TGTGCCATCACCGAGGGGGGGCCAGGAGAGCAGTTCTTC; CDR3aa: CAITEGGPGEQFF; v_gene: TRBV10-3; j_gene: TRBJ2-1; d_gene: NA; abundance: few
CDR3nt: TGTGCCAGCAGTCCCCCACAAGAGACCCAGTACTTC; CDR3aa: CASSPPQETQYF; v_gene: TRBV28; j_gene: TRBJ2-5; d_gene: NA; abundance: many
CDR3nt: TGCAGTGCTACTTCCGGGGGCGGAGTGCGAGAGACCCAGTACTTC; CDR3aa: CSATSGGGVRETQYF; v_gene: TRBV20-1; j_gene: TRBJ2-5; d_gene: NA; abundance: many
CDR3nt: TGTGCCAGCAGCTTTGGACACACGAACACCGGGGAGCTGTTTTTT; CDR3aa: CASSFGHTNTGELFF; v_gene: TRBV5-6; j_gene: TRBJ2-2; d_gene: NA; abundance: few
CDR3nt: TGTGCCACCAGCAGAGTCGGCGGCTCCTACGAGCAGTACTTC; CDR3aa: CATSRVGGSYEQYF; v_gene: TRBV15; j_gene: TRBJ2-7; d_gene: NA; abundance: NA
CDR3nt: TGCAGTGCTAGAGTCATAGGTAGGGGTTTACCGGGGCCTTACGAGCAGTACTTC; CDR3aa: CSARVIGRGLPGPYEQYF; v_gene: TRBV20-1; j_gene: TRBJ2-7; d_gene: NA; abundance: few
CDR3nt: TGTGCCTCTTGGGGCAGGGGGCGCCGGGAGCAGTTCTTC; CDR3aa: CASWGRGRREQFF; v_gene: TRBV3-1; j_gene: TRBJ2-1; d_gene: TRBD1; abundance: many
CDR3nt: TGTGCCAGCAGCTTGGTTCTAGGCATCAACTACGAGCAGTACTTC; CDR3aa: CASSLVLGINYEQYF; v_gene: TRBV5-6; j_gene: TRBJ2-7; d_gene: NA; abundance: NA
CDR3nt: TGTGCCACCAACCGGGACAACCAAGAGACCCAGTACTTC; CDR3aa: CATNRDNQETQYF; v_gene: TRBV10-3; j_gene: TRBJ2-5; d_gene: NA; abundance: NA
CDR3nt: TGTGCCAGCAGCGTAGGGGGGGCAAAAAACATTCAGTACTTC; CDR3aa: CASSVGGAKNIQYF; v_gene: TRBV9; j_gene: TRBJ2-4; d_gene: NA; abundance: NA
CDR3nt: TGTGCCAGCAGCTTAGCGGGTAATTACTGGGGCACTGAAGCTTTCTTT; CDR3aa: CASSLAGNYWGTEAFF; v_gene: TRBV7-8; j_gene: TRBJ1-1; d_gene: NA; abundance: NA
CDR3nt: TGCAGTGCAAGGCGGGGGACAGGGGCCGGGGACGAGCAGTACTTC; CDR3aa: CSARRGTGAGDEQYF; v_gene: TRBV20-1; j_gene: TRBJ2-7; d_gene: TRBD1; abundance: many
CDR3nt: TGTGCCAGCAGCTTAGATTACAGGGTCTACAAGCAGTACTTC; CDR3aa: CASSLDYRVYKQYF; v_gene: TRBV11-2; j_gene: TRBJ2-7; d_gene: NA; abundance: NA
CDR3nt: TGTGCCAGCAGAAACACAGGGATGAACACTGAAGCTTTCTTT; CDR3aa: CASRNTGMNTEAFF; v_gene: TRBV12-3/TRBV12-4; j_gene: TRBJ1-1; d_gene: NA; abundance: many
CDR3nt: TGTGCCAGCAGTTTGGGGGCTAGCGGGAGTAACGAGCAGTACTTC; CDR3aa: CASSLGASGSNEQYF; v_gene: TRBV11-3; j_gene: TRBJ2-7; d_gene: TRBD2; abundance: NA
CDR3nt: TGTGCCAGCAGCCAACGTGGGAGCTACTATGGCTACACCTTC; CDR3aa: CASSQRGSYYGYTF; v_gene: TRBV3-1; j_gene: TRBJ1-2; d_gene: NA; abundance: many
CDR3nt: TGTGCCAGCAGCCAAGTCCGGACAGGACCCTACGAGCAGTACTTC; CDR3aa: CASSQVRTGPYEQYF; v_gene: TRBV14; j_gene: TRBJ2-7; d_gene: TRBD1; abundance: few
CDR3nt: TGTGCCAGCAACCACCGGGACACCAAGGGGGAGCAGTACTTC; CDR3aa: CASNHRDTKGEQYF; v_gene: TRBV6-1; j_gene: TRBJ2-7; d_gene: NA; abundance: many
CDR3nt: TGTGCCAGCACCTTAGTTGGGGGTGAGACCCAGTACTTC; CDR3aa: CASTLVGGETQYF; v_gene: TRBV11-3; j_gene: TRBJ2-5; d_gene: NA; abundance: NA
CDR3nt: TGTGCCTGGAGTCCCCCCGTAGCGGGAGGGCCGGCAGATACGCAGTATTTT; CDR3aa: CAWSPPVAGGPADTQYF; v_gene: TRBV30; j_gene: TRBJ2-3; d_gene: TRBD2; abundance: many
CDR3nt: TGCAGTGCTCACGGTGAAACCTACGAGCAGTACTTC; CDR3aa: CSAHGETYEQYF; v_gene: TRBV20-1; j_gene: TRBJ2-7; d_gene: NA; abundance: NA
CDR3nt: TGTGCCAGCAGTGAAGTATCTGGCTACACCTTC; CDR3aa: CASSEVSGYTF; v_gene: TRBV6-1; j_gene: TRBJ1-2; d_gene: NA; abundance: many
CDR3nt: TGTGCCAGCAGCTTTGATGGGGGGGGGTCTTACAATGAGCAGTTCTTC; CDR3aa: CASSFDGGGSYNEQFF; v_gene: TRBV5-5; j_gene: TRBJ2-1; d_gene: TRBD2; abundance: many